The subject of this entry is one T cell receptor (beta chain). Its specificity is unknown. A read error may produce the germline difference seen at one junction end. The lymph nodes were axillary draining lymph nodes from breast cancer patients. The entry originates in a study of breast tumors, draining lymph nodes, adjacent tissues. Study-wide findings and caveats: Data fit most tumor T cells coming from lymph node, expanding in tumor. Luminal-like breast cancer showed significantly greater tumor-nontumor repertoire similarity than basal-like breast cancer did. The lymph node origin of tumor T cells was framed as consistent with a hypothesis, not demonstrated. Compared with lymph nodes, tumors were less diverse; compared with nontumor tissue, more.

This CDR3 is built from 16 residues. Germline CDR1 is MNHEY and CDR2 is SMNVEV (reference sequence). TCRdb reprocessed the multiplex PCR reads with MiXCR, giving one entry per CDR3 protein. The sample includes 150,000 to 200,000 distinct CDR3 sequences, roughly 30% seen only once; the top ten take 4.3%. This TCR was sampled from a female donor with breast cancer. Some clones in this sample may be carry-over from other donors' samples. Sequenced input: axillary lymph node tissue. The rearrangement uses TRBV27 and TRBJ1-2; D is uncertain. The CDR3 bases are TGTGCCAGCAGTCCGTTAAGCACAACTACTAACTATGGCTACACCTTT. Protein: CASSPLSTTTNYGYTF.